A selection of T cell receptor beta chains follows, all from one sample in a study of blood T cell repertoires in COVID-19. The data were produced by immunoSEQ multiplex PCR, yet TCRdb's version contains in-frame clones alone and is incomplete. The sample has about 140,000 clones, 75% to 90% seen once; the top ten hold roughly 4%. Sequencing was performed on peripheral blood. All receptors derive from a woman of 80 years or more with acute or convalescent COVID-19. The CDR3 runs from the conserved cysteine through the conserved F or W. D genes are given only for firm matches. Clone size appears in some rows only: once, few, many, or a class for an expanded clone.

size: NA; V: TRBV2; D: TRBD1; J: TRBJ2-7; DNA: TGTGCCAGCAGTGACCCCGGGACAGGGGTCGAGCAGTACTTC; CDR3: CASSDPGTGVEQYF
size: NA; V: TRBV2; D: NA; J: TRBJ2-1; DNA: TGTGCCAGCCAATTACAGGGCTACAATGAGCAGTTCTTC; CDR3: CASQLQGYNEQFF
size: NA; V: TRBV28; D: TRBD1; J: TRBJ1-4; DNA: TGTGCCAGCAGTTTATCTCCGGGACAGGGAGGAGAAAAACTGTTTTTT; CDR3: CASSLSPGQGGEKLFF
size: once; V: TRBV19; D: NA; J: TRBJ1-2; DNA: TGTGCCAGTATGGGGCTCGGGAACTATGGCTACACCTTC; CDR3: CASMGLGNYGYTF
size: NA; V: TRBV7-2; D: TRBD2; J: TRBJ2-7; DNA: TGTGCCAGCAGCCAGGGACTAGCGGGAGGGCTCTTGTCATCCTACGAGCAGTACTTC; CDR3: CASSQGLAGGLLSSYEQYF
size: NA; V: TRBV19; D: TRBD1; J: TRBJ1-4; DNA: TGTGCCAGTACCCCGACAGGGCCTAATGAAAAACTGTTTTTT; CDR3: CASTPTGPNEKLFF
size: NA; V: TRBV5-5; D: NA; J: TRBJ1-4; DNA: TGTGCCACATCAAGGAGTGGTAATGAAAAACTGTTTTTT; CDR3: CATSRSGNEKLFF
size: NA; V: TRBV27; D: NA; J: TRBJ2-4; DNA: TGTGCCAGCAGTCCTATTACGGGACAAATAAACATTCAGTACTTC; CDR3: CASSPITGQINIQYF
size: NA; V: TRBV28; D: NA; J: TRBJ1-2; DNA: TGTGCCAGCAGTTTTGGCGGGAACTATGGCTACACCTTC; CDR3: CASSFGGNYGYTF
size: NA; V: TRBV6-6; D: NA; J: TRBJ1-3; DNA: TGTGCCAGCAGTTACCGGACTGGTAACTCTGGAAACACCATATATTTT; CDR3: CASSYRTGNSGNTIYF
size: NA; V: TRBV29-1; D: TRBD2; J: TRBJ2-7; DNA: TGCAGCGTTGTGGGGCTAGCGGGCTTGTACGAGCAGTACTTC; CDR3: CSVVGLAGLYEQYF
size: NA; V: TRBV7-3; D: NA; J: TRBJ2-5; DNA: TGTGCCAGCAGCCTAAACCCTAGCAGACAAGGGACCCAGTACTTC; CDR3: CASSLNPSRQGTQYF
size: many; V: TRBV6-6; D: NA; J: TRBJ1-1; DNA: TGTGCCAGCAGTTACTTACAGGTGGCCACTGAAGCTTTCTTT; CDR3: CASSYLQVATEAFF
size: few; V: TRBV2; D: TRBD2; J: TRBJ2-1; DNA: TGTGCCAGCAAAAGCGGGACCTCCTACAATGAGCAGTTCTTC; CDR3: CASKSGTSYNEQFF
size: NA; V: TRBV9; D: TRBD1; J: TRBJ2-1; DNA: TGTGCCAGCAGCGTAGTAGGGACAGGGGACTTCGGCTCCTACAATGAGCAGTTCTTC; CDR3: CASSVVGTGDFGSYNEQFF
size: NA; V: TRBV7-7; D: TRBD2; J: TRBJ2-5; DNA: TGTGCCAGCAGCACCGGACTAGCGGGATTAGAGACCCAGTACTTC; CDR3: CASSTGLAGLETQYF
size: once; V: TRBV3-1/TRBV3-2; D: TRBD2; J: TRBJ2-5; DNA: TGTGCCAGCAGCCAAGACTTTAGCGGGATAGTGGAGACCCAGTACTTC; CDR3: CASSQDFSGIVETQYF
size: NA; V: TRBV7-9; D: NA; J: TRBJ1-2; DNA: TGTGCCAGCAGCAGTAGGGTGGCAGGGGCCTATGGCTACACCTTC; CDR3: CASSSRVAGAYGYTF
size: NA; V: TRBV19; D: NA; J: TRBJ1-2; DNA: TGTGCCAGTAGCCGAGGGCTTTCGGGTGGCTACACCTTC; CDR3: CASSRGLSGGYTF
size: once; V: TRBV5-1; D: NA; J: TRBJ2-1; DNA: TGCGCCAGCAGCTTCACAGGGTTTAATGAGCAGTTCTTC; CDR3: CASSFTGFNEQFF
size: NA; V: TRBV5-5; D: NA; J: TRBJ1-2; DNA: TGTGCCAGCAGCGAGCAGGGGATGGGGCACTTTGGCTACACCTTC; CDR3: CASSEQGMGHFGYTF
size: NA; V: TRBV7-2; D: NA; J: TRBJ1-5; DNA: TGTGCCAGCAGCTCCGGGTCGTATCGGCCCCAGCATTTT; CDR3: CASSSGSYRPQHF
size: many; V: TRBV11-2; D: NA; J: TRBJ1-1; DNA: TGTGCCAGCAGCTCAAATCCCAGACGGGGGGCGCAGAGAGCTTTCTTT; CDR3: CASSSNPRRGAQRAFF
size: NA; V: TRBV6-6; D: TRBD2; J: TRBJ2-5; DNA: TGTGCCAGCAGTCCTGGACTAGCGGGGGGAGGGCAAGAGACCCAGTACTTC; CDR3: CASSPGLAGGGQETQYF
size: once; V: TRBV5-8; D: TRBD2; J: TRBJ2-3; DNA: TGTGCCAGCAGCCTTTTTCCGGGACTAGCGGGGGGGTATACAGATACGCAGTATTTT; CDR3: CASSLFPGLAGGYTDTQYF
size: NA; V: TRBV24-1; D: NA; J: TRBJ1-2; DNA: TGTGCCACCAGTGATTTGTCCAGGGTAGTTGGCTACACCTTC; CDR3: CATSDLSRVVGYTF
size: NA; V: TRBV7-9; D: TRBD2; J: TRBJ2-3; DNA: TGTGCCAGCAGCTCTAGCGGGAGTATGGGGTTGAGAGATACGCAGTATTTT; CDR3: CASSSSGSMGLRDTQYF
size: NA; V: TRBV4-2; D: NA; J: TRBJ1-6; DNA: TGTGCCAGCAGCCCAGCCGGGAGCTCCTATAATTCACCCCTCCACTTT; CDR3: CASSPAGSSYNSPLHF
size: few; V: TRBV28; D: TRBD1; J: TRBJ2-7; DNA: TGTGCCAGCACAAGACGGGACAGGGTCTACGAGCAGTACTTC; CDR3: CASTRRDRVYEQYF
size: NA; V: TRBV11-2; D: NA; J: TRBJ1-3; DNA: TGTGCCAGCAGCCCGGGACTCTGGCTTGTAGGGGACACCATATATTTT; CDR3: CASSPGLWLVGDTIYF
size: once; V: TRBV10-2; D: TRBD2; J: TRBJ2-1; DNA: TGCGCCAGCAGTGAGCCCACGGGACTAGCGGCCTACAATGAGCAGTTCTTC; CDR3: CASSEPTGLAAYNEQFF
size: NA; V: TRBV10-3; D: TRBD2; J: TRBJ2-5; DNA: TGTGCCATCAGTGAGGGACTAGCGGGAGGGCGCGAGACCCAGTACTTC; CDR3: CAISEGLAGGRETQYF
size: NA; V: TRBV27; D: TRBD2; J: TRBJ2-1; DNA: TGTGCCAGCAGTTTATTGTCGGCTAGCGGGATGAGGTACACGGGGGCCAATGAGCAGTTCTTC; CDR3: CASSLLSASGMRYTGANEQFF
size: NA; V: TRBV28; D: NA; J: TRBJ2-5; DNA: TGTGCCAGCAGTGTGACCGGGACATATGAAATGGGGCCTCAAGAGACCCAGTACTTC; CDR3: CASSVTGTYEMGPQETQYF
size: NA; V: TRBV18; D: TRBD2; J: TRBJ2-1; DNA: TGTGCCAGCTCACCACCTACGGGACTAACGGCCAATGAGCAGTTCTTC; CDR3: CASSPPTGLTANEQFF
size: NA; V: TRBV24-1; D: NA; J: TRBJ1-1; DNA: TGTGCCACCAGTGGTACAGGGAGGGTTGGAGCTTTCTTT; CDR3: CATSGTGRVGAFF
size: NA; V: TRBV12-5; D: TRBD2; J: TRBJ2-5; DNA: TGTGCTAGTGGTTTGGGGACTAGAGGGACCCAGTACTTC; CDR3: CASGLGTRGTQYF
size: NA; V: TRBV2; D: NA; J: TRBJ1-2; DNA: TGTGCCAGCAGGAATAGCAGGGGAGAAGAATACTATGGCTACACCTTC; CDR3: CASRNSRGEEYYGYTF
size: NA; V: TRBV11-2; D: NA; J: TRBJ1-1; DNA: TGTGCCAGCAGCTGGTCCGGTGGAATGAGGACTGAAGCTTTCTTT; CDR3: CASSWSGGMRTEAFF
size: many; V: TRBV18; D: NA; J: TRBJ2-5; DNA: TGTGCCAGCTCACCAGGGGCGCAAGAGACCCAGTACTTC; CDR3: CASSPGAQETQYF